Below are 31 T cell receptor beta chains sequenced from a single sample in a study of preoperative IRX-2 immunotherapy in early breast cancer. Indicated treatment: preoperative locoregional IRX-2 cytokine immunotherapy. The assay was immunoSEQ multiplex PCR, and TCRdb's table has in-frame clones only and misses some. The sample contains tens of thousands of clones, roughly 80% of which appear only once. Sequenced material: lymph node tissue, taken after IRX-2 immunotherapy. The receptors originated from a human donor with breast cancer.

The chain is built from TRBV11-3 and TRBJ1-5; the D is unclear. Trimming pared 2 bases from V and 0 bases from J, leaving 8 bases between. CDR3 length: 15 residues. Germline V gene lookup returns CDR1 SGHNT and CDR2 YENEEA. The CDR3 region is CASSLSSGSNQPQHF. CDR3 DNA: TGTGCCAGCAGCTTATCCTCGGGTAGCAATCAGCCCCAGCATTTT.

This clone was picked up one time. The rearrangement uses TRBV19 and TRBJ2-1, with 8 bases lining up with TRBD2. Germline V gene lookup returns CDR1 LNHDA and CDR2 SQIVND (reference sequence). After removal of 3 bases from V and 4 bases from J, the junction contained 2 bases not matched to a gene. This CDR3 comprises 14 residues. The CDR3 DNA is TGTGCCAGTAGTATGGGACTAGAATACAATGAGCAGTTCTTC. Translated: CASSMGLEYNEQFF.

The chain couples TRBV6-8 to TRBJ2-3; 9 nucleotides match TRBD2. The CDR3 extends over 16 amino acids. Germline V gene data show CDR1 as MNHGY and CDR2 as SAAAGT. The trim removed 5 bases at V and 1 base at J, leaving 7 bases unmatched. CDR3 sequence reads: CASSMLAGAGTDTQYF. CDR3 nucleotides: TGTGCCAGCAGTATGTTAGCGGGGGCCGGCACAGATACGCAGTATTTT.

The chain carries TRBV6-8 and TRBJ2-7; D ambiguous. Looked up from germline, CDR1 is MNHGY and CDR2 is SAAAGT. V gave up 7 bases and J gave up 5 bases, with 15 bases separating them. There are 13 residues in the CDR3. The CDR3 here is CASKSLTVHEQYF. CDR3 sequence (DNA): TGTGCCAGCAAAAGTTTGACCGTCCACGAGCAGTACTTC.

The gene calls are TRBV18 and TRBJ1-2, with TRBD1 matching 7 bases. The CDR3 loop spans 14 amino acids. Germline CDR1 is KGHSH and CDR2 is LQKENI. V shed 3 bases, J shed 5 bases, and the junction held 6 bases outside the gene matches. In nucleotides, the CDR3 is TGTGCCAGCTCACCCGACAGGGAGTCTTATGGCTACACCTTC. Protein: CASSPDRESYGYTF. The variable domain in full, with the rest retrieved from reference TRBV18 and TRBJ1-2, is NAGVMQNPRHLVRRRGQEARLRCSPMKGHSHVYWYRQLPEEGLKFMVYLQKENIIDESGMPKERFSAEFPKEGPSILRIQQVVRGDSAAYFCASSPDRESYGYTFGSGTRLTVV.

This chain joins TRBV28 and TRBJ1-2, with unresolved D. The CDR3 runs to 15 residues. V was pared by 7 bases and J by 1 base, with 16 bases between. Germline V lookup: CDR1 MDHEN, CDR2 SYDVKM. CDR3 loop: CASTLLGGFNYGYTF. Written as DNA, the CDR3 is TGTGCCAGCACCCTATTGGGAGGGTTTAACTATGGCTACACCTTC.

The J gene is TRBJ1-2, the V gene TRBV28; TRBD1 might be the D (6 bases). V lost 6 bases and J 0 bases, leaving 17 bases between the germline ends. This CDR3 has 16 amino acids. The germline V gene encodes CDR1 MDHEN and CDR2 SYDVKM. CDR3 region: CASSFFSTGTNYGYTF. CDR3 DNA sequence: TGTGCCAGCAGCTTTTTTTCGACAGGCACTAACTATGGCTACACCTTC.

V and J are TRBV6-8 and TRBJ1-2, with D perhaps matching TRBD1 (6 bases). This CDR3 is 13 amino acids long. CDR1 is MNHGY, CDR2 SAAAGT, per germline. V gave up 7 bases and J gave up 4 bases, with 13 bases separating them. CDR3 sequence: CASNREGVYGYTF. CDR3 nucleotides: TGTGCCAGCAACAGGGAGGGCGTCTATGGCTACACCTTC.

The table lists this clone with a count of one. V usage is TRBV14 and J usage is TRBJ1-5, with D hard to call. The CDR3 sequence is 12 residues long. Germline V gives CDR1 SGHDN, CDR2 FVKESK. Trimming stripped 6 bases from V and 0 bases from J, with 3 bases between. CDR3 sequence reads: CASRASNQPQHF. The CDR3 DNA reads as TGTGCCAGCAGGGCTAGCAATCAGCCCCAGCATTTT.

The CDR3 sequence: CASSLVSRNQETQYF. As DNA, the CDR3 is TGTGCCAGCAGCTTAGTAAGCCGGAACCAAGAGACCCAGTACTTC. J is TRBJ2-5 and V is TRBV11-3; D is ambiguous. The CDR3 contains 15 residues. Germline loops: CDR1 SGHNT, CDR2 YENEEA. Trimming left V 1 base short and J 0 bases short, with 9 bases between.

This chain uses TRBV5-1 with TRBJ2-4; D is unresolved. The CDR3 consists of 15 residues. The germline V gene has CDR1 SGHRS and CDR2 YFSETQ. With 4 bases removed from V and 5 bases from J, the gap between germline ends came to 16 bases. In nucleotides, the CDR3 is TGCGCCAGCAGCCCCGGTGGGCTTCCTCAAAACATTCAGTACTTC. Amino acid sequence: CASSPGGLPQNIQYF.

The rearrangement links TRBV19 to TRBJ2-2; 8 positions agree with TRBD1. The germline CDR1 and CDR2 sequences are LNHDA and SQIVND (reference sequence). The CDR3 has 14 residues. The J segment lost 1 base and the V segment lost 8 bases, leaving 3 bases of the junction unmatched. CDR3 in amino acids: CASGGTGNTGELFF. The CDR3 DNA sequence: TGTGCCAGTGGAGGGACAGGGAACACCGGGGAGCTGTTTTTT.

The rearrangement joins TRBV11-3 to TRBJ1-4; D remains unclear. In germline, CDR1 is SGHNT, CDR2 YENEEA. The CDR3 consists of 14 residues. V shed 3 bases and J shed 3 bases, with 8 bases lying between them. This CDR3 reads CASSLAGANEKLFF. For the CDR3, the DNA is TGTGCCAGCAGCTTGGCAGGAGCTAATGAAAAACTGTTTTTT.

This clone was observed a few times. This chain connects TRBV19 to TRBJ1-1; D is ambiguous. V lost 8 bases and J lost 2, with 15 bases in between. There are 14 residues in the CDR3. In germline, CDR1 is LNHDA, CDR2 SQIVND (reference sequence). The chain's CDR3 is CASHARTFNTEAFF. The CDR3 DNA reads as TGTGCCAGTCATGCACGGACTTTCAACACTGAAGCTTTCTTT.

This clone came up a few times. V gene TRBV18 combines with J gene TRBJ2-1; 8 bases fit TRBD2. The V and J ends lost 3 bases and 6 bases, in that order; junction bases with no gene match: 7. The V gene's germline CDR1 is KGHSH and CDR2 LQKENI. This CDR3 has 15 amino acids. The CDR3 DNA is TGTGCCAGCTCACCCCGGCGGGGGGTGGGCAATGAGCAGTTCTTC. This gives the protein CASSPRRGVGNEQFF.

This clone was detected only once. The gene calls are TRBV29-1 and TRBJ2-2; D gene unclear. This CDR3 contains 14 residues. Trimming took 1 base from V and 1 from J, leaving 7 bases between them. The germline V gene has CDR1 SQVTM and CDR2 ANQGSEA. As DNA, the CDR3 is TGCAGCGTTGAAGTTAAAATGAACACCGGGGAGCTGTTTTTT. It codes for CSVEVKMNTGELFF.

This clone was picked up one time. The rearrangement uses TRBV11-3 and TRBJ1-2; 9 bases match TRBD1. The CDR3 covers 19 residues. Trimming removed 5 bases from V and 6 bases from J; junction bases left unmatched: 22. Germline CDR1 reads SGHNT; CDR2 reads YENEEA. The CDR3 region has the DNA TGTGCCAGCAGCCCTGACCCCGGGACAGGGAGGGTCTCTCGCGATGGCTACACCTTC. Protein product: CASSPDPGTGRVSRDGYTF.

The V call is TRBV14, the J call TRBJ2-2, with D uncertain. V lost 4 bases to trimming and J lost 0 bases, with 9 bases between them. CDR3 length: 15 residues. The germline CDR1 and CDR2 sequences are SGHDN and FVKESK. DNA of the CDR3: TGTGCCAGCAGCCCTCGTTCTGCGAACACCGGGGAGCTGTTTTTT. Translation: CASSPRSANTGELFF.

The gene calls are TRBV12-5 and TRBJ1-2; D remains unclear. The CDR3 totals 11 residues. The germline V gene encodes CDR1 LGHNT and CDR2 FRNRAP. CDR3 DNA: TGTGCCAGCTCCAGCGGCTATGGCTACACCTTC. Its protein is CASSSGYGYTF.

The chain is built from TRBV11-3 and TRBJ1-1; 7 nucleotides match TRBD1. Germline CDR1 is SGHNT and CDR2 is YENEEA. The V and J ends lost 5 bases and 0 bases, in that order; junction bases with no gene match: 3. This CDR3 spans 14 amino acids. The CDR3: CASSLTGMNTEAFF. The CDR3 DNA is TGTGCCAGCAGCCTGACAGGGATGAACACTGAAGCTTTCTTT.

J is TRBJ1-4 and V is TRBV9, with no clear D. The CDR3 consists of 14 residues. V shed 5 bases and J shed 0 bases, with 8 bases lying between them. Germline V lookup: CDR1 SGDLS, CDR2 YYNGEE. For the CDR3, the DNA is TGTGCCAGCAGGTCGTCACCAACTAATGAAAAACTGTTTTTT. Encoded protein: CASRSSPTNEKLFF.

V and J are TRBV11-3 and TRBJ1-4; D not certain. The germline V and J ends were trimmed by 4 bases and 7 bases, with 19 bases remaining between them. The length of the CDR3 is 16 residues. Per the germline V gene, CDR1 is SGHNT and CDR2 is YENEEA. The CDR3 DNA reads TGTGCCAGCAGCTCCCACCAAGGGAGGGCAGGTGAAAAACTGTTTTTT. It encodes CASSSHQGRAGEKLFF.

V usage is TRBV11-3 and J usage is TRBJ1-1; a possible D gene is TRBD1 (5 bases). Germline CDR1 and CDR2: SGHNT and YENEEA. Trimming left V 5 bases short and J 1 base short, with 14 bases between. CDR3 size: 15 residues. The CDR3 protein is CASSRRTRGNTEAFF. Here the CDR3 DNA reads TGTGCCAGCAGCCGAAGGACAAGGGGGAACACTGAAGCTTTCTTT. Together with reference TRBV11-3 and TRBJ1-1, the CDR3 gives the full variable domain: EAGVVQSPRYKIIEKKQPVAFWCNPISGHNTLYWYLQNLGQGPELLIRYENEEAVDDSQLPKDRFSAERLKGVDSTLKIQPAELGDSAVYLCASSRRTRGNTEAFFGQGTRLTVV.

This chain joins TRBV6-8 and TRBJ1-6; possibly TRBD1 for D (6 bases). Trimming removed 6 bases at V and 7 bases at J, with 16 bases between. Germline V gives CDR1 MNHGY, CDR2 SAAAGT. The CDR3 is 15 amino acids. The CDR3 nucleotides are TGTGCCAGCAGACCGGACAGAGTTAGAAATTCACCCCTCCACTTT. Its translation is CASRPDRVRNSPLHF.

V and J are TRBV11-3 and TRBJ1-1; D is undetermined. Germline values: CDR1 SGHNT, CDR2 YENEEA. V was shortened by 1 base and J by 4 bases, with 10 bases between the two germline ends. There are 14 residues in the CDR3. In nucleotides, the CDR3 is TGTGCCAGCAGCTTAGGTCAGAAGTTCACTGAAGCTTTCTTT. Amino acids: CASSLGQKFTEAFF.

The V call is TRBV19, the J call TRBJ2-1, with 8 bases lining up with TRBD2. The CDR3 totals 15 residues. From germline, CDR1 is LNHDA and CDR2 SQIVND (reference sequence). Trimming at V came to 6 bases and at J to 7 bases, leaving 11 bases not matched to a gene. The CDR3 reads CASRPPGLVMNEQFF. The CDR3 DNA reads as TGTGCCAGTAGACCTCCGGGACTAGTGATGAATGAGCAGTTCTTC.

The CDR3 is CASSLVKGTVNTEAFF. CDR3 sequence (DNA): TGTGCCAGCAGCTTAGTCAAGGGGACAGTGAACACTGAAGCTTTCTTT. This chain uses TRBV7-1 with TRBJ1-1; 7 bases map to TRBD1. TRBV7-1 is known as an ORF, though its function is uncertain. The V and J ends lost 4 bases and 0 bases, in that order; junction bases with no gene match: 8. The CDR3 is 16 amino acids.

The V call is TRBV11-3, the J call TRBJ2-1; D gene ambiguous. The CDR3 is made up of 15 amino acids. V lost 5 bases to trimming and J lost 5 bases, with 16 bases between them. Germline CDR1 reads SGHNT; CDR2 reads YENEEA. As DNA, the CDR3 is TGTGCCAGCAGCCCCTCGACTGGAACCAACAATGAGCAGTTCTTC. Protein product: CASSPSTGTNNEQFF.

The CDR3 coding sequence is TGCGCCAGCAGCCATTTCGGGGCTGGTAGGGAAAAACTGTTTTTT. Protein: CASSHFGAGREKLFF. The V and J genes are TRBV1 and TRBJ1-4. TRBV1 is a pseudogene. This CDR3 contains 15 residues.

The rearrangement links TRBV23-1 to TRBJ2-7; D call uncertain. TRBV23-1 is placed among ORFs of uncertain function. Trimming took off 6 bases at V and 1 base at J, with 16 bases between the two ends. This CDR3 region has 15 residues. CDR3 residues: CASSQDRSRSYEQYF. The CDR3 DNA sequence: TGCGCCAGCAGCCAAGATCGATCCAGATCCTACGAGCAGTACTTC.

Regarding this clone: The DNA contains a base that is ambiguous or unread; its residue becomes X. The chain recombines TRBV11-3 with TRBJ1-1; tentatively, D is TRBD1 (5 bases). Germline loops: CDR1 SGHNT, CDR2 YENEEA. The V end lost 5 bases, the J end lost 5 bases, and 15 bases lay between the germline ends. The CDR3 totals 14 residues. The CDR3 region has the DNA TGTGCCAGCAGCCGACAGRCGGGGGGTACTGAAGCTTTCTTT. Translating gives CASSRQXGGTEAFF.